This T cell receptor beta chain stems from a study of blood T cells in healthy people across ages. Primed by a sample-barcoded 5' primer and a J-beta primer mix, a second PCR proceeded for 7 to 11 cycles. Tags on each cDNA molecule came from a template-switch adaptor with 12 random nucleotides. Sequencing of every sample gave 3 million or more CDR3-containing paired-end reads. TCRdb reprocessed the 5' RACE reads via MiXCR and lists one record per CDR3 protein. The data show 1.5 million or so distinct CDR3 sequences, about 43% seen once. This clonotype turned up a few times. Researchers report isolating at least 6 million PBMCs per sample. Germline lookup yields CDR1 SGDLS and CDR2 YYNGEE. This CDR3 contains 13 residues. V shed 7 bases and J 2 bases; nucleotides not matched to a gene: 6.

The sequenced sample was blood. This sequence originates from a woman younger than 35 in good health. The genes are TRBV9 and TRBJ2-7, with 7 bases matching TRBD1. The CDR3 bases are TGTGCCAGCGCGACAGGGTCGGCCTACGAGCAGTACTTC. Its protein product is CASATGSAYEQYF. The variable domain in full, with the rest retrieved from reference TRBV9 and TRBJ2-7, is DSGVTQTPKHLITATGQRVTLRCSPRSGDLSVYWYQQSLDQGLQFLIQYYNGEERAKGNILERFSAQQFPDLHSELNLSSLELGDSALYFCASATGSAYEQYFGPGTRLTVT.